The sequence of this T cell receptor beta chain was determined in a study of PD-L1 blockade in urothelial cancer. About the study: Male sex and bladder-origin urothelial cancer were recorded for about 90% of the roughly 30 patients. Typically, measured as a median, blood samples had 110,000 to 150,000 T cells.

The V gene's germline CDR1 is LNHDA and CDR2 SQIVND (reference sequence). With V trimmed by 8 bases and J by 2 bases, 7 bases remained unmatched. This CDR3 is built from 14 residues. Time point here: pretreatment peripheral blood. Urothelial carcinoma, locally advanced or metastatic, affected the patients. As regards this clone: Its antigen is undetermined.

Study-wide points: At 3 weeks on treatment, tumor-associated clones expanded more with durable benefit.

Using immunoSEQ multiplex PCR, the repertoire was profiled, and TCRdb retains in-frame clones only, with some absent. The top ten hold 10% of the sample, which has about 50,000 clones, approximately 85% seen once. This chain uses TRBV19 with TRBJ2-7, with 9 bases lining up with TRBD1. The origin of this receptor is a man between 70 and 80 years old with urothelial cancer. Sequenced material: PBMCs, taken around atezolizumab (anti-PD-L1) treatment. Here the CDR3 DNA reads TGTGCCAGTTATCCGACAGGGGGAACCTACGAGCAGTACTTC. Translation gives CASYPTGGTYEQYF.